The table lists the clone carrying this T cell receptor (beta chain) with a count of one. Trimming stripped 5 bases from V and 0 bases from J, with 11 bases between. CDR1 and CDR2 (germline): SGHAT, FQNNGV. CDR3 length equals 14 residues. This record belongs to a study of blood T cell repertoires in COVID-19. Study information: Sources were T cells, B-cell-depleted T cells, or PBMCs; the material itself was cDNA or gDNA.

Original data processing: Estimation of nucleated cell counts relied on the amplification of reference gene primers. Libraries were prepared by immunoSEQ multiplex PCR; TCRdb keeps only in-frame clonotypes and omits some of them. The DNA gave D and trimming, while V, J and clone size come from that table. The sample contains some 160,000 clones, approximately 84% of which appear only once. The rearrangement uses TRBV11-2 and TRBJ2-7; no reliable D call. Sequencing used peripheral blood. The TCR comes from a woman of 80 years or more with acute or convalescent COVID-19. CDR3 in amino acids: CASSPNPSSYEQYF. The CDR3 DNA reads TGTGCCAGCAGCCCGAACCCTAGCTCCTACGAGCAGTACTTC.